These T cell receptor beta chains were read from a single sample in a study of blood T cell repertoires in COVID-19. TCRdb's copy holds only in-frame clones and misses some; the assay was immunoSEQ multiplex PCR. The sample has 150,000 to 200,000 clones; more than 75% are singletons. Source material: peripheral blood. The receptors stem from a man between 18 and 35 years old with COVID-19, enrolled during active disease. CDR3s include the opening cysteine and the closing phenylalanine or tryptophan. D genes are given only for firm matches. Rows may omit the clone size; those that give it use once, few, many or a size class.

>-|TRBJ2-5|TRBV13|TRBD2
CASSLDGLAGVGETQYF
TGTGCCAGCAGCTTAGATGGTCTAGCGGGAGTTGGTGAGACCCAGTACTTC
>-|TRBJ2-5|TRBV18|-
CASSPSWGPQETQYF
TGTGCCAGCTCTCCTAGTTGGGGGCCCCAAGAGACCCAGTACTTC
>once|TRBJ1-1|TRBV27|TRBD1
CASSTTPGQGVSAGEAFF
TGTGCCAGCAGTACTACCCCGGGACAGGGAGTTTCCGCCGGTGAAGCTTTCTTT
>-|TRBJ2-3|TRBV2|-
CASRTWDTQYF
TGTGCCAGCAGGACTTGGGATACGCAGTATTTT
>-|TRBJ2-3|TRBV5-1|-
CASSLVQGSTDTQYF
TGCGCCAGCAGCTTGGTACAGGGCAGCACAGATACGCAGTATTTT
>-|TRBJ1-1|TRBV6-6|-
CASSYPLDSLTEAFF
TGTGCCAGCAGTTACCCGCTGGACAGTCTCACTGAAGCTTTCTTT
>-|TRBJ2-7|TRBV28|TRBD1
CASRGTGKNEQYF
TGTGCCAGCAGGGGGACAGGAAAAAACGAGCAGTACTTC
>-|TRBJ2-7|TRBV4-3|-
CASSQGTGLNEQYF
TGCGCCAGCAGCCAAGGAACAGGGCTGAACGAGCAGTACTTC
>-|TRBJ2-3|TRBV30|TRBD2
CAWSLGGGPGDTQYF
TGTGCCTGGAGTCTTGGGGGAGGGCCGGGGGATACGCAGTATTTT
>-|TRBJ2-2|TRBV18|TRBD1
CASSAGQGLTGELFF
TGTGCCAGCTCAGCCGGACAGGGATTGACCGGGGAGCTGTTTTTT
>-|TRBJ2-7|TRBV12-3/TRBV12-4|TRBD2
CASRRREGYEQYF
TGTGCCAGCAGGCGTCGGGAGGGCTACGAGCAGTACTTC
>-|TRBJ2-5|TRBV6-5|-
CASRHGETQYF
TGTGCCAGCAGGCACGGAGAGACCCAGTACTTC
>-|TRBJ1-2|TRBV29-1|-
CSVDPPANYGYTF
TGCAGCGTTGATCCCCCTGCTAACTATGGCTACACCTTC
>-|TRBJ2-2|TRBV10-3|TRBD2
CAISRGLAENTGELFF
TGTGCCATCAGTCGGGGACTAGCGGAAAACACCGGGGAGCTGTTTTTT
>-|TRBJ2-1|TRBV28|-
CASSSLLGTYNEQFF
TGTGCCAGCAGTTCCCTCTTGGGGACATACAATGAGCAGTTCTTC
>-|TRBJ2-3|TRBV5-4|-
CASSRSGLALSTDTQYF
TGTGCCAGCAGCCGGTCGGGGTTGGCACTCAGCACAGATACGCAGTATTTT
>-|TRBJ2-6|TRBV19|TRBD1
CASSIYGTAGANVLTF
TGTGCCAGTAGTATATACGGGACAGCTGGGGCCAACGTCCTGACTTTC
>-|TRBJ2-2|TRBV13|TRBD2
CASSLGQGLAAIRELFF
TGTGCCAGCAGCTTAGGTCAGGGACTAGCGGCAATCCGGGAGCTGTTTTTT
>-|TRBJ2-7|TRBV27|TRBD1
CASSFVGDRGYEQYF
TGTGCCAGCAGTTTCGTTGGGGACAGGGGCTACGAGCAGTACTTC
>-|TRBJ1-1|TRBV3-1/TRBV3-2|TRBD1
CASSPRDRGGTEAFF
TGTGCCAGCAGCCCCCGGGACAGGGGAGGCACTGAAGCTTTCTTT
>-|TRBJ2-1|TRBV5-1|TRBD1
CASWWGDRGNEQFF
TGCGCCAGCTGGTGGGGCGACAGGGGCAATGAGCAGTTCTTC
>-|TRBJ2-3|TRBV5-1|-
CASSLRGRGVSDTQYF
TGCGCCAGCAGCTTGAGGGGCAGGGGAGTTTCAGATACGCAGTATTTT
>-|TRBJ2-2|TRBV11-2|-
CASSYWRGTTGELFF
TGTGCCAGCAGCTACTGGCGGGGAACCACCGGGGAGCTGTTTTTT
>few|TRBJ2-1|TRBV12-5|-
CASGWGGTNEQFF
TGTGCTAGTGGTTGGGGAGGAACCAATGAGCAGTTCTTC
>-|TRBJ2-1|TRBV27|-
CASSLGRGARHEQFF
TGTGCCAGCAGTTTAGGGCGCGGGGCTAGACATGAGCAGTTCTTC
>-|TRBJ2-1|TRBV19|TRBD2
CASQLGREPGEQFF
TGTGCCAGTCAGTTGGGGCGGGAGCCAGGGGAGCAGTTCTTC
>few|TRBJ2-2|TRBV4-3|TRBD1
CASSQHSGGAGELFF
TGCGCCAGCAGCCAACACTCAGGGGGCGCGGGGGAGCTGTTTTTT
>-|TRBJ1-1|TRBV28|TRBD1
CASSLMTGDNTEAFF
TGTGCCAGCAGCCTAATGACAGGGGACAACACTGAAGCTTTCTTT
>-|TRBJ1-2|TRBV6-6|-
CASTATNYGYTF
TGCGCATCGACAGCTACTAACTATGGCTACACCTTC
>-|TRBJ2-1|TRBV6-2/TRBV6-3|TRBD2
CASSPLLAGSLYNEQFF
TGTGCCAGCAGTCCCCTACTAGCGGGGAGCCTATACAATGAGCAGTTCTTC
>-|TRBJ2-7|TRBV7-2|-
CASSLAQTAYEQYF
TGTGCCAGCAGCTTAGCTCAGACAGCCTACGAGCAGTACTTC
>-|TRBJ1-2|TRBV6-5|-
CASSPHRNYGYTF
TGTGCCAGCAGCCCCCACAGAAACTATGGCTACACCTTC
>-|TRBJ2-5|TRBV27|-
CASSIFPRAETQYF
TGTGCCAGCAGTATCTTCCCACGCGCGGAGACCCAGTACTTC
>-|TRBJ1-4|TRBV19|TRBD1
CASTKGTGQGEKLLF
TGTGCCAGTACCAAAGGGACAGGGCAAGGTGAAAAACTGCTTTTT
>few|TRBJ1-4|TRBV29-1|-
CSVVGAFVTNEKLLF
TGCAGCGTTGTGGGGGCGTTCGTAACTAATGAAAAACTGCTTTTT
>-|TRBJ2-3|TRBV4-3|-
CASSQDRAGVGTQYF
TGCGCCAGCAGCCAAGACAGGGCAGGGGTCGGTACGCAGTATTTT
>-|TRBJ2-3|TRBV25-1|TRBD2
CASRSSGMADTQYF
TGTGCCAGCAGATCTAGCGGGATGGCAGATACGCAGTATTTT
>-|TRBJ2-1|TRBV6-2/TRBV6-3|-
CASSSHNNEQFF
TGTGCCAGCAGTTCACATAACAATGAGCAGTTCTTC
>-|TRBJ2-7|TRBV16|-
CASSQDSGSVEQYF
TGTGCCAGCAGCCAAGATTCTGGTAGCGTCGAGCAGTACTTC
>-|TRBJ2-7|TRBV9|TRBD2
CASSVGAGGYEQYF
TGTGCCAGCAGCGTAGGAGCGGGAGGGTACGAGCAGTACTTC
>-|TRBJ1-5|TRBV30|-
CAWSPQSNQPQHF
TGTGCCTGGAGTCCCCAGTCCAATCAGCCCCAGCATTTT